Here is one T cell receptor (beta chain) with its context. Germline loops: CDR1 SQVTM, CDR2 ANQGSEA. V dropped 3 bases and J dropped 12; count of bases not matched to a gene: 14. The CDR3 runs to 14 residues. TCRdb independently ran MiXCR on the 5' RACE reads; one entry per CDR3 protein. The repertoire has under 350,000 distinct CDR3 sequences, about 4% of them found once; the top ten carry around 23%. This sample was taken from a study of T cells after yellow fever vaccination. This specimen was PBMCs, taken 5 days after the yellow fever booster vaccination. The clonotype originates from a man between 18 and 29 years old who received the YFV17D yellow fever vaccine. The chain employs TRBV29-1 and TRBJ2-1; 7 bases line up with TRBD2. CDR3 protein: CSVEGGVRAAGQFF. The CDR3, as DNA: TGCAGCGTTGAGGGGGGGGTCCGGGCGGCGGGGCAGTTCTTC.